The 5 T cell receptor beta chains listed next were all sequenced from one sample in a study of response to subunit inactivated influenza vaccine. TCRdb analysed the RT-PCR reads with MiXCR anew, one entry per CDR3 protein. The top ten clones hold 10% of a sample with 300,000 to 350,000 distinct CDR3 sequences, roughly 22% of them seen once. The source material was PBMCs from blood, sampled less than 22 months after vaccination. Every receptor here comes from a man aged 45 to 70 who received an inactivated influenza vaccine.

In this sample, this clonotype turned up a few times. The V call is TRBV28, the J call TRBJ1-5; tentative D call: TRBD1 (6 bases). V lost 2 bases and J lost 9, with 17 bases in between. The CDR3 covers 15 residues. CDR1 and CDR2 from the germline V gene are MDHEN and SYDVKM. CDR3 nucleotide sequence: TGTGCCAGCAGTTTAATTGGGGGGGGCAAGCGGCCCCAGCATTTT. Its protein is CASSLIGGGKRPQHF.

The CDR3: CAWSPLGEAETQYF. CDR3 DNA sequence: TGTGCCTGGAGTCCCTTGGGCGAAGCGGAGACCCAGTACTTC. The chain employs TRBV30 and TRBJ2-5, with D hard to call. The CDR3 is made up of 14 amino acids. Germline loops: CDR1 GTSNPN, CDR2 SVGIG (reference sequence). Trimming cost V 2 bases and J 5 bases, with 15 bases left between them.

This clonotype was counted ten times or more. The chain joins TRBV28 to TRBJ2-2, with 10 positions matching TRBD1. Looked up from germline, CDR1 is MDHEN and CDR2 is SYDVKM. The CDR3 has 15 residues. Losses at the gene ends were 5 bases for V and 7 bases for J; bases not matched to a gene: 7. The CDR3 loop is CASSPLRDRGGELFF. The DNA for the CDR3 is TGTGCCAGCAGTCCCCTCAGGGACAGGGGCGGGGAGCTGTTTTTT.

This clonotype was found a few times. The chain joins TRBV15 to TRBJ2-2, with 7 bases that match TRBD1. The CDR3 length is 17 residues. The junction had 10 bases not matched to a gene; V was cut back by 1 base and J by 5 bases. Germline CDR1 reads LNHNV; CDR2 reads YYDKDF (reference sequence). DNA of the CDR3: TGTGCCACCAGCAGAGCTCCGGGACAGACGGGGACCGGGGAGCTGTTTTTT. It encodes CATSRAPGQTGTGELFF.

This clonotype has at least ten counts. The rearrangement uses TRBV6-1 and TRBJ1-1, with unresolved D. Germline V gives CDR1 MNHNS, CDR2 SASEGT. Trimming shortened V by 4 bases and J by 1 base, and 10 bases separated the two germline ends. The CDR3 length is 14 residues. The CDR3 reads CASSGMMTNTEAFF. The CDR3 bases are TGTGCCAGCAGTGGAATGATGACGAACACTGAAGCTTTCTTT.